Presented here are 4 T cell receptor beta chains from one specimen sequenced in a study of T cells in women clearing cervical HPV infection. Sequencing used immunoSEQ multiplex PCR; TCRdb keeps in-frame clones, though not all of them. This table lists approximately 23,000 clones. Sequencing was performed on blood buffy coat. The receptor source for this set is a woman between 18 and 70 years old with a cervical HPV16 infection that either progressed to CIN3+ or cleared (not recorded which).

As to this clone: The CDR3 end is not reached by the read, which stops 3 residues before it; the germline J gene fills it in. The J gene is TRBJ2-1, the V gene TRBV29-1, with 7 bases identical to TRBD1. The germline gives CDR1 SQVTM, CDR2 ANQGSEA. The V segment lost 8 bases and the J segment 2 bases; nucleotides outside the gene matches: 6. The CDR3 has 13 residues. The CDR3 DNA, read in part, is TGCAGCTACCTGGGACAGACCTACAATGAG. This translates into CSYLGQTYNE. The CDR3 in its entirety is CSYLGQTYNEQFF.

Notes on this clone: The DNA ends 3 residues before the CDR3 does, and the rest of the CDR3 is filled in from the germline J gene. The rearrangement links TRBV11-3 to TRBJ1-1; 8 nucleotides align to TRBD1. J lost 5 bases, V lost 2 bases, and 1 base had no gene match. The germline gives CDR1 SGHNT, CDR2 YENEEA. The CDR3 is 13 residues long. CDR3 DNA (partial): TGTGCCAGCAGCTTAACAGGGGGGACTGAA. Residues: CASSLTGGTE. The whole CDR3 sequence reads CASSLTGGTEAFF.

Notes on this clone: Coverage ceases 3 residues before the CDR3 finishes, and the germline J gene fills in the end. This chain connects TRBV28 to TRBJ1-2; D is possibly TRBD1 (6 bases). There are 12 residues in the CDR3. Germline V CDR1 and CDR2: MDHEN, SYDVKM. V was clipped by 10 bases and J by 3 bases, with 12 bases between them. The CDR3 bases that were read are TGTGCCACAGAAAGGGGGTACTATGGC. It encodes CATERGYYG. The CDR3 in full is CATERGYYGYTF.

About this clone: The CDR3 end is not reached by the read, which stops 3 residues before it; the germline J gene fills it in. The chain uses TRBV5-1 and TRBJ2-3, with D uncertain. Germline values: CDR1 SGHRS, CDR2 YFSETQ. The CDR3 loop spans 13 amino acids. CDR3 region: CASSSPQFETQYF. The CDR3 DNA, read in part, is TGCGCCAGCAGCTCGCCCCAGTTCGAGACG.